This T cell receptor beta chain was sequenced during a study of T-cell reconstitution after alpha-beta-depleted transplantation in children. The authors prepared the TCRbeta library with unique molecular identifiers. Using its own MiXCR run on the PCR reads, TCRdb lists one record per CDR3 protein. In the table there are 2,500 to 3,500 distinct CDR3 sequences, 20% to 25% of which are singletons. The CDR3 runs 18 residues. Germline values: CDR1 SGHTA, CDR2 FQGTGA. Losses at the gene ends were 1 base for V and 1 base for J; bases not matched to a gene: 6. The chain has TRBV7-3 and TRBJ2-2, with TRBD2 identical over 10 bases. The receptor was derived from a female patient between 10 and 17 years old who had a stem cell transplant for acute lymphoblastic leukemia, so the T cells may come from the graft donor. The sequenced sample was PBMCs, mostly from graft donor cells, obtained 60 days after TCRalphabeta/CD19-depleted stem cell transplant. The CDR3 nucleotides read TGTGCCAGCAGCTTAATGGCTAGCGGGGGCTTGAACACCGGGGAGCTGTTTTTT. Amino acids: CASSLMASGGLNTGELFF.